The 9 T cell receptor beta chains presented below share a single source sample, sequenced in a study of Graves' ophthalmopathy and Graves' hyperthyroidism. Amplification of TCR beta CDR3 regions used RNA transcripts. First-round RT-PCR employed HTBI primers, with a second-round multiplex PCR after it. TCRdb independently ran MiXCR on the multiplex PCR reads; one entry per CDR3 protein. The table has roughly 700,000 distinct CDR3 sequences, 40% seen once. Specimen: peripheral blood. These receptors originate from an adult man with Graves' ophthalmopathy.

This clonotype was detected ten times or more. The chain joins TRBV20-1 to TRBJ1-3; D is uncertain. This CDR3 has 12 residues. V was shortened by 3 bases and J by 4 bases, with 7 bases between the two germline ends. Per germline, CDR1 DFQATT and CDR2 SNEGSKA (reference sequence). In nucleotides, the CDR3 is TGCAGTGCTAGCGTATCCGGAAACACCATATATTTT. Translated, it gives CSASVSGNTIYF.

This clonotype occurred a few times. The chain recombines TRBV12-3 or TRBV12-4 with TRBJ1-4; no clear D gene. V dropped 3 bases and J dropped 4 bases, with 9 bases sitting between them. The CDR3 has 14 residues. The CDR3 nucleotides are TGTGCCAGCAGTTTTTGGCAGCATAATGAAAAACTGTTTTTT. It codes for CASSFWQHNEKLFF.

As DNA, the CDR3 is TGTGCCAGCAGCTCCGGGACAGGGGGCATCGGTGGCTACACCTTC. It codes for CASSSGTGGIGGYTF. The V and J genes are TRBV7-3 and TRBJ1-2; 12 bases align to TRBD1. CDR3 length: 15 residues. J lost 7 bases, V lost 4 bases, and 7 bases had no gene match. Germline assignment: CDR1 SGHTA and CDR2 FQGTGA.

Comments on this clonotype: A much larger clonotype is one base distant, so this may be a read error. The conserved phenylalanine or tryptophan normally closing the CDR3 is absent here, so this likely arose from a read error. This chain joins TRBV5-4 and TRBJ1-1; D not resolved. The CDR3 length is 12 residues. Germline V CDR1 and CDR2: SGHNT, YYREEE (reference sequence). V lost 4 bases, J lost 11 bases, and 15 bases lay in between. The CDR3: CASSTNSGRAFL. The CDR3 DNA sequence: TGTGCCAGCAGCACCAATTCCGGCCGCGCTTTCCTT.

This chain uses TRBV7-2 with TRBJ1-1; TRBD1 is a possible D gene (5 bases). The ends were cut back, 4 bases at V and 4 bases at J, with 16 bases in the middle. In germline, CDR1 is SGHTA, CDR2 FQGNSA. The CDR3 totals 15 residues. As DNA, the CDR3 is TGTGCCAGCAGCTCATATGGGGGGGGGGGCACTGAAGCTTTCTTT. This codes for CASSSYGGGGTEAFF.

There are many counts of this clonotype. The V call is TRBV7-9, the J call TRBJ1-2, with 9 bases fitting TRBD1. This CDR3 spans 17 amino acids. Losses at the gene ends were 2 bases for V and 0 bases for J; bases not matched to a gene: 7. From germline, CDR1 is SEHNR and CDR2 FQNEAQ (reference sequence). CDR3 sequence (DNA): TGTGCCAGCAGCTTAACCCGGACAGGGGCCACTAACTATGGCTACACCTTC. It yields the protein CASSLTRTGATNYGYTF.

The DNA for the CDR3 is TGCGCCAGCAGTGAACTAGCGGGCCGCTCCTACGAGCAGTACTTC. As protein: CASSELAGRSYEQYF. This chain joins TRBV10-2 and TRBJ2-7; 9 positions agree with TRBD2. The CDR3 is 15 residues long. V shed 3 bases and J 0 bases; nucleotides not matched to a gene: 3. CDR1 is WSHSY, CDR2 SAAADI, per germline.

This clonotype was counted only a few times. CDR3 amino acids: CASSENRGVYYGYTF. The CDR3 nucleotides are TGTGCCAGCAGTGAAAACAGGGGAGTTTACTATGGCTACACCTTC. This chain links TRBV6-1 with TRBJ1-2; 7 bases agree with TRBD1. CDR3 length: 15 amino acids. V shed 2 bases and J 3 bases; nucleotides not matched to a gene: 6. Germline CDR1 and CDR2: MNHNS and SASEGT.

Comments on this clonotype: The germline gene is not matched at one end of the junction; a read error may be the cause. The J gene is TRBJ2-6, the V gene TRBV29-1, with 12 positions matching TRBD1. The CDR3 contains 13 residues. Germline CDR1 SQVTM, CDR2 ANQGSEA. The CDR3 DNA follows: TGCAGCGTTGAGGGACAGGGGGCCTACGTCCTGACTTTC. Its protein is CSVEGQGAYVLTF.